The 15 T cell receptor beta chains reported below all come from one sample, sequenced in a study of blood T cells in healthy people across ages. Together with a sample-barcoded 5' primer, a J-beta primer mix was included in a second PCR lasting about 6 to 11 cycles. MiXCR, applied by TCRdb to the 5' RACE reads, yields one record per CDR3 protein. The top ten clones hold 30% to 35% of a sample with hundreds of thousands of distinct CDR3 sequences, around 48% of them seen once. Sequences were obtained from blood. These receptor sequences come from a woman aged 60-75 years in good health.

The chain carries TRBV9 and TRBJ1-2; D is uncertain. The ends were cut back, 4 bases at V and 6 bases at J, with 16 bases in the middle. Germline CDR1 is SGDLS and CDR2 is YYNGEE. This CDR3 spans 14 amino acids. The DNA for the CDR3 is TGTGCCAGCAGCCCCCAAAGCTCTCCCCATGGCTACACCTTC. It is translated as CASSPQSSPHGYTF.

In its sample, this clonotype was seen a few times. The chain has TRBV27 and TRBJ2-4, with D tentatively TRBD1 (6 bases). The CDR3 sequence is 17 residues long. Trimming shortened V by 5 bases and J by 7 bases, and 24 bases separated the two germline ends. Germline V gene lookup returns CDR1 MNHEY and CDR2 SMNVEV (reference sequence). The CDR3, as DNA: TGTGCCAGCAGTAGATCCTCTGGACAGAAGACTAATAACATTCAGTACTTC. This codes for CASSRSSGQKTNNIQYF.

Here the CDR3 reads CASSWTVGSGYTF. In DNA, the CDR3 is TGTGCCAGCAGCTGGACAGTTGGGTCTGGCTACACCTTC. The chain couples TRBV12-3 or TRBV12-4 to TRBJ1-2; a weak D match, TRBD1 (6 bases). CDR3 length equals 13 residues. V lost 6 bases and J lost 7, with 15 bases in between.

The chain employs TRBV10-3 and TRBJ2-1; no reliable D call. This CDR3 is 12 amino acids long. With 8 bases removed from V and 9 bases from J, the gap between germline ends came to 14 bases. The germline V gene has CDR1 ENHRY and CDR2 SYGVKD. CDR3 protein: CAIGLRDREQFF. The CDR3 DNA reads as TGTGCCATCGGGTTAAGGGATCGTGAGCAGTTCTTC.

The chain recombines TRBV7-9 with TRBJ2-3, with 7 bases identical to TRBD2. The CDR3 runs to 15 residues. Germline trimming cut 5 bases from V and 0 bases from J; bases unmatched to any gene: 5. From germline, CDR1 is SEHNR and CDR2 FQNEAQ (reference sequence). For the CDR3, the DNA is TGTGCCAGCAGCCCCGGACTAGTGAGCACAGATACGCAGTATTTT. Its translation is CASSPGLVSTDTQYF.

The chain combines TRBV20-1 with TRBJ2-7, with 8 positions matching TRBD2. The trim removed 3 bases at V and 2 bases at J, leaving 12 bases unmatched. Germline V gene lookup returns CDR1 DFQATT and CDR2 SNEGSKA (reference sequence). This CDR3 comprises 16 residues. The chain's CDR3 is CSARSRLAIKTYEQYF. The CDR3 nucleotides read TGCAGTGCTAGGAGCAGACTAGCGATTAAAACCTACGAGCAGTACTTC.

This rearrangement joins TRBV25-1 to TRBJ2-5; D unresolved. The ends were cut back, 3 bases at V and 7 bases at J, with 12 bases in the middle. Germline loops: CDR1 MGHDK, CDR2 SYGVNS. This CDR3 has 13 amino acids. The CDR3 DNA follows: TGTGCCAGCAGTGACACGGTTCGCGGGACCCAGTACTTC. Translating gives CASSDTVRGTQYF.

About this clonotype: This could be a read error, since a much larger clone is one nucleotide away. The genes are TRBV29-1 and TRBJ2-5; the D gene is possibly TRBD2 (5 bases). This CDR3 contains 13 residues. V lost 4 bases to trimming and J lost 4 bases, with 13 bases between them. Germline V CDR1 and CDR2: SQVTM, ANQGSEA. The CDR3 DNA reads as TGCAGCGTTGTGGCCCAGGAGGTAGAGACCCAGTACTTC. Translation: CSVVAQEVETQYF.

The V and J genes are TRBV25-1 and TRBJ1-5, with TRBD1 identical over 7 bases. CDR3 length: 15 amino acids. V lost 3 bases and J lost 3; bases outside the gene matches: 5. Per germline, CDR1 MGHDK and CDR2 SYGVNS. The CDR3 bases are TGTGCCAGCAGTGAGACAGGGAAGGTCAATCAGCCCCAGCATTTT. Protein: CASSETGKVNQPQHF.

This clonotype came up many times. The V and J genes are TRBV5-6 and TRBJ2-7; TRBD1 agrees at 10 bases. Germline values: CDR1 SGHDT, CDR2 YYEEEE. V gave up 0 bases and J gave up 6 bases; unmatched junction bases: 6. This CDR3 spans 15 amino acids. The CDR3, as DNA: TGTGCCAGCAGCTTGGGCCCCGGGACAGGGGTCGAGCAGTACTTC. This encodes CASSLGPGTGVEQYF. Filled out from reference TRBV5-6 and TRBJ2-7, the complete variable domain reads DAGVTQSPTHLIKTRGQQVTLRCSPKSGHDTVSWYQQALGQGPQFIFQYYEEEERQRGNFPDRFSGHQFPNYSSELNVNALLLGDSALYLCASSLGPGTGVEQYFGPGTRLTVT.

The chain has TRBV11-2 and TRBJ2-1; 8 bases line up with TRBD1. Germline CDR1 and CDR2: SGHAT and FQNNGV. V was clipped by 5 bases and J by 2 bases; unmatched bases: 8. This CDR3 has 16 residues. DNA for the CDR3: TGTGCCAGCAGCCGAACAGGGGGAAATACCTACAATGAGCAGTTCTTC. It is translated as CASSRTGGNTYNEQFF.

As concerns this clonotype: One end of the junction is discordant with germline, which a read error may explain. The chain combines TRBV7-3 with TRBJ2-3; D is unresolved. The CDR3 length is 14 residues. CDR1 and CDR2 from the germline V gene are SGHTA and FQGTGA. In DNA form, the CDR3 reads TGTGCCAGCAGGCTGGGTTCGAGCAGAGATACGCAGTATTTT. Protein sequence: CASRLGSSRDTQYF.

The chain has TRBV3-1 and TRBJ1-4, with D possibly matching TRBD1 (5 bases). This CDR3 comprises 15 residues. The germline V gene has CDR1 LGHDT and CDR2 YNNKEL (reference sequence). V lost 5 bases and J 7 bases, leaving 17 bases between the germline ends. CDR3 nucleotides: TGTGCCAGCAGCTCCCTGGGGGGAGAGAGTGAAAAACTGTTTTTT. Protein: CASSSLGGESEKLFF.

This clonotype was observed a single time. V gene TRBV7-2 combines with J gene TRBJ2-5; D not certain. The CDR3 is 16 amino acids. V was trimmed by 5 bases and J by 5 bases, leaving 21 bases between them. CDR1 and CDR2 from the germline V gene are SGHTA and FQGNSA. The CDR3: CASSRERVGSWETQYF. The DNA for the CDR3 is TGTGCCAGCAGCCGCGAACGTGTAGGGTCGTGGGAGACCCAGTACTTC.

The gene calls are TRBV18 and TRBJ1-1; D is perhaps TRBD1 (6 bases). Germline V gene data show CDR1 as KGHSH and CDR2 as LQKENI. The ends were cut back, 6 bases at V and 3 bases at J, with 14 bases in the middle. CDR3 length: 14 residues. CDR3 nucleotides: TGTGCCAGCTCCCCTAGGGACACCTACACTGAAGCTTTCTTT. The encoded protein is CASSPRDTYTEAFF.